One sample yielded the 15 T cell receptor beta chains listed below, sequenced in a study of cytomegalovirus exposure and HLA in healthy donors (dated by TCRdb to about 2017). Receptors were amplified or captured by the immunoSEQ multiplex PCR assay. For the multiplex PCR, a mixture combining 60 forward primers for TCR Vbeta segments and 13 reverse primers for TCR Jbeta segments was used. Drawn from immuneACCESS, this table holds only the in-frame rearrangements with V and J called that TCRdb kept. Clones are partly lost; checked studies trace under half to an unresolved V gene and leave the rest unexplained. This sample has 150,000 to 200,000 clones in its table, and about 70% of those were observed once. Around 3.1% of the sample is in the top ten clones. The sequencing sample was made of PBMCs. These receptors all come from a male donor in good health and CMV-seronegative.

This clone was seen a handful of times. The chain couples TRBV6-1 to TRBJ2-3; 12 bases fit TRBD2. The CDR3 totals 15 residues. J lost 6 bases, V lost 4 bases, and 5 bases had no gene match. CDR1 and CDR2 from the germline V gene are MNHNS and SASEGT. The CDR3 here is CASSATSGGPDTQYF. CDR3 coding DNA: TGTGCCAGCAGTGCGACTAGCGGGGGACCGGATACGCAGTATTTT.

This chain joins TRBV15 and TRBJ1-1, with D tentatively TRBD1 (6 bases). V lost 4 bases, J lost 8 bases, and 11 bases lay in between. The CDR3 totals 12 residues. CDR1 and CDR2 from the germline V gene are LNHNV and YYDKDF (reference sequence). CDR3 nucleotides: TGTGCCACCAGCACCGGGACATCAGAAGCTTTCTTT. Residues: CATSTGTSEAFF.

The V gene is TRBV30, the J gene TRBJ1-5; D possibly corresponds to TRBD1 (6 bases). Germline CDR1 reads GTSNPN; CDR2 reads SVGIG (reference sequence). CDR3 size: 13 residues. Between the trimmed V and J ends, which lost 7 bases and 6 bases, there was a span of 16 bases. In nucleotides, the CDR3 is TGTGCCTTCGATACAGGGTTCGGTCAGCCCCAGCATTTT. Protein product: CAFDTGFGQPQHF.

The chain joins TRBV29-1 to TRBJ2-1; D unresolved. V lost 5 bases and J 9 bases, leaving 11 bases between the germline ends. The germline V gene encodes CDR1 SQVTM and CDR2 ANQGSEA. The CDR3 has 11 residues. In nucleotides, the CDR3 is TGCAGCGTTCCTCTAGTTCGTGAGCAGTTCTTC. This codes for CSVPLVREQFF.

The sample holds a few counts of this clone. The chain combines TRBV5-4 with TRBJ2-3; D is perhaps TRBD2 (5 bases). This CDR3 contains 13 residues. V lost 4 bases and J lost 4, with 10 bases in between. Germline values: CDR1 SGHNT, CDR2 YYREEE (reference sequence). CDR3: CASSPGVADTQYF. As DNA, the CDR3 is TGTGCCAGCAGCCCCGGGGTAGCAGATACGCAGTATTTT. Variable domain in full (rest from reference TRBV5-4 and TRBJ2-3): ETGVTQSPTHLIKTRGQQVTLRCSSQSGHNTVSWYQQALGQGPQFIFQYYREEENGRGNFPPRFSGLQFPNYSSELNVNALELDDSALYLCASSPGVADTQYFGPGTRLTVL.

This chain connects TRBV30 to TRBJ1-4; 7 bases align to TRBD1. This CDR3 region has 14 residues. Germline loops: CDR1 GTSNPN, CDR2 SVGIG (reference sequence). J gave up 7 bases and V 2 bases, and 7 bases lay outside the gene matches. CDR3 sequence: CAWSPAGGGEKLFF. Here the CDR3 DNA reads TGTGCCTGGAGTCCGGCAGGGGGAGGTGAAAAACTGTTTTTT.

About this clone: Germline and junction disagree at one end, which may indicate a read error. V and J are TRBV7-9 and TRBJ2-7; TRBD1 aligns across 7 bases. Germline V lookup: CDR1 SEHNR, CDR2 FQNEAQ (reference sequence). This CDR3 has 16 amino acids. For the CDR3, the DNA is TGTTCCAGCAGCACAGGACAGGCGATCCGCCTGGACGAGCAGTACTTC. Translated, it gives CSSSTGQAIRLDEQYF.

The rearrangement joins TRBV11-2 to TRBJ1-1; TRBD1 matches 7 bases. The V gene end was trimmed by 6 bases and the J gene end by 3 bases; junction bases not matched to a gene: 4. The CDR3 is 13 amino acids. Germline V gene data show CDR1 as SGHAT and CDR2 as FQNNGV. CDR3 residues: CASRFDRDTEAFF. CDR3 DNA: TGTGCCAGCAGGTTTGACAGGGACACTGAAGCTTTCTTT.

This chain joins TRBV18 and TRBJ2-7; 9 positions match TRBD1. Germline V CDR1 and CDR2: KGHSH, LQKENI. V gave up 6 bases and J gave up 7 bases; unmatched junction bases: 10. CDR3 length: 14 amino acids. The CDR3: CASSRGTGLEEQYF. The CDR3 nucleotides are TGTGCCAGCTCCCGCGGGACAGGGTTGGAGGAGCAGTACTTC.

This chain uses TRBV19 with TRBJ1-5; no definite D call. Germline V gene data show CDR1 as LNHDA and CDR2 as SQIVND (reference sequence). Trimming took 5 bases from V and 2 from J, leaving 10 bases between them. The CDR3 consists of 14 residues. CDR3 residues: CASSLGVGNQPQHF. The CDR3 nucleotides are TGTGCCAGTAGTCTCGGGGTGGGCAATCAGCCCCAGCATTTT.

V and J are TRBV5-1 and TRBJ2-1; TRBD2 agrees at 11 bases. Per the germline V gene, CDR1 is SGHRS and CDR2 is YFSETQ. The CDR3 contains 17 residues. V shed 4 bases, J shed 3 bases, and the junction held 9 bases outside the gene matches. CDR3 residues: CASSPSILAGGYNEQFF. In nucleotides, the CDR3 is TGCGCCAGCAGCCCTTCAATTCTAGCGGGAGGCTACAATGAGCAGTTCTTC.

V gene TRBV10-3 combines with J gene TRBJ1-1; 7 nucleotides agree with TRBD1. With 7 bases clipped from V and 4 bases from J, the junction kept 6 bases outside the gene matches. CDR3 length: 13 amino acids. CDR1 and CDR2 (germline): ENHRY, SYGVKD. Here the CDR3 DNA reads TGTGCCATCACCAAACAGGGGAGCACTGAAGCTTTCTTT. Protein product: CAITKQGSTEAFF.

CDR3 in amino acids: CASSQVVSAGIGGNQPQHF. The DNA for the CDR3 is TGCGCCAGCAGCCAAGTTGTTTCTGCAGGGATTGGTGGCAATCAGCCCCAGCATTTT. The J gene is TRBJ1-5, the V gene TRBV4-1; tentative D call: TRBD1 (5 bases). The CDR3 length is 19 residues. Trimming removed 1 base from V and 2 bases from J, with 21 bases in between. The germline gives CDR1 MGHRA, CDR2 YSYEKL.

This clone has only a few counts. The J gene is TRBJ2-1, the V gene TRBV4-3; D is possibly TRBD1 (6 bases). Germline V CDR1 and CDR2: LGHNA, YSLEER. The V end lost 3 bases, the J end lost 5 bases, and 8 bases lay between the germline ends. The CDR3 sequence is 13 residues long. The CDR3 protein is CASSQDRHNEQFF. The CDR3 DNA reads as TGCGCCAGCAGCCAGGACAGACACAATGAGCAGTTCTTC.

The CDR3: CASGRGTGEQYF. The CDR3 DNA follows: TGTGCCTCAGGGAGGGGAACGGGCGAGCAGTACTTC. The chain carries TRBV19 and TRBJ2-7; 7 positions match TRBD2. After removal of 11 bases from V and 6 bases from J, the junction contained 10 bases not matched to a gene. The germline V gene encodes CDR1 LNHDA and CDR2 SQIVND (reference sequence). This CDR3 region has 12 residues. Filled out from reference TRBV19 and TRBJ2-7, the complete variable domain reads DGGITQSPKYLFRKEGQNVTLSCEQNLNHDAMYWYRQDPGQGLRLIYYSQIVNDFQKGDIAEGYSVSREKKESFPLTVTSAQKNPTAFYLCASGRGTGEQYFGPGTRLTVT.